This is a list of T cell receptor beta chains from one sample in a study of cytomegalovirus exposure and HLA in healthy donors. The table came from immunoSEQ multiplex PCR; TCRdb's copy has only in-frame clones and leaves some out. Of tens of thousands of clones listed, roughly 75% are singletons. The material sequenced was PBMCs. These TCRs come from a man aged 40-50 years in good health and CMV-seronegative. CDR3s include the opening cysteine and the closing phenylalanine or tryptophan. A D gene is named only where the DNA matches it firmly. Size is omitted from some rows. Given values are once, few, many or a class for expanded clones.

>TRBV30|12|TRBJ1-5|-|-
CAWRTGNQPQHF
TGTGCCTGGAGAACGGGGAATCAGCCCCAGCATTTT
>TRBV13|11|TRBJ2-7|-|-
CASSSLYEQYF
TGTGCCAGCAGCTCCCTCTACGAGCAGTACTTC
>TRBV6-4|13|TRBJ1-6|-|-
CASSDRGNSPLHF
TGTGCCAGCAGTGACAGGGGTAATTCACCCCTCCACTTT
>TRBV6-1|13|TRBJ1-1|-|-
CASSEMMRTEAFF
TGTGCCAGCAGTGAAATGATGAGGACTGAAGCTTTCTTT
>TRBV15|15|TRBJ2-5|-|-
CATSSLGGPGETQYF
TGTGCCACCAGCAGCCTAGGGGGACCGGGGGAGACCCAGTACTTC
>TRBV4-2|15|TRBJ2-7|-|-
CASSQEGQELDEQYF
TGTGCCAGCAGCCAAGAGGGGCAGGAACTTGACGAGCAGTACTTC
>TRBV19|14|TRBJ2-7|TRBD2|-
CASMGTSDSYEQYF
TGTGCCAGTATGGGGACTAGCGACTCCTACGAGCAGTACTTC
>TRBV5-1|15|TRBJ2-5|TRBD1|-
CASTWSGTGGETQYF
TGCGCCAGCACCTGGTCCGGGACAGGAGGCGAGACCCAGTACTTC
>TRBV6-5|13|TRBJ1-1|-|-
CASSYSIGSEAFF
TGTGCCAGCAGTTACTCGATCGGGTCTGAAGCTTTCTTT
>TRBV14|12|TRBJ2-5|TRBD1|-
CASSNRGETQYF
TGTGCCAGCAGTAACAGGGGTGAGACCCAGTACTTC
>TRBV9|15|TRBJ2-3|TRBD1|-
CASSGGGQGADTQYF
TGTGCCAGCAGCGGGGGGGGACAGGGGGCAGATACGCAGTATTTT
>TRBV10-3|11|TRBJ1-1|-|-
CAIRTATEAFF
TGTGCCATCAGGACAGCTACTGAAGCTTTCTTT
>TRBV9|13|TRBJ2-7|-|few
CASSVGSSLEQYF
TGTGCCAGCAGCGTAGGTAGCTCCCTCGAGCAGTACTTC
>TRBV20-1|11|TRBJ1-2|-|once
CSAGANYGYTF
TGCAGTGCAGGGGCTAACTATGGCTACACCTTC
>TRBV6-1|13|TRBJ1-5|-|-
CASSGDWARPQHF
TGTGCCAGCAGTGGGGACTGGGCAAGGCCCCAGCATTTT
>TRBV30|13|TRBJ1-1|-|-
CAWSGGRDTEAFF
TGTGCCTGGAGTGGGGGGAGGGACACTGAAGCTTTCTTT
>TRBV7-3|15|TRBJ2-7|TRBD1|-
CASSLTGQGIYEQYF
TGTGCCAGCAGCTTAACCGGACAGGGAATCTACGAGCAGTACTTC
>TRBV5-1|14|TRBJ1-1|TRBD1|-
CASSRGQMNTEAFF
TGCGCCAGCAGCAGGGGACAGATGAACACTGAAGCTTTCTTT
>TRBV7-8|16|TRBJ1-5|TRBD1|-
CASSSQDRGGNQPQHF
TGTGCCAGCAGCTCTCAGGACAGGGGTGGTAATCAGCCCCAGCATTTT
>TRBV2|13|TRBJ2-5|-|-
CASRKGERETQYF
TGTGCCAGCAGGAAGGGGGAAAGGGAGACCCAGTACTTC
>TRBV28|16|TRBJ1-5|TRBD1|-
CASSIQRTGLGQPQHF
TGTGCCAGCAGTATTCAGAGGACAGGTCTAGGACAGCCCCAGCATTTT
>TRBV5-6|12|TRBJ1-1|-|-
CASSTGQREAFF
TGTGCCAGCAGCACGGGACAAAGAGAAGCTTTCTTT
>TRBV6-6|15|TRBJ1-6|-|once
CASSKSGLGNSPLHF
TGTGCCAGCAGCAAGAGCGGGCTCGGGAATTCACCCCTCCACTTT
>TRBV7-8|15|TRBJ1-5|-|-
CASSLAYGGEQPQHF
TGTGCCAGCAGCTTAGCTTACGGGGGGGAACAGCCCCAGCATTTT
>TRBV5-1|15|TRBJ2-2|TRBD1|-
CASSSTGADTGELFF
TGCGCCAGCAGCTCAACAGGGGCGGACACCGGGGAGCTGTTTTTT
>TRBV14|15|TRBJ2-7|TRBD2|-
CASSQGTSGSYEQYF
TGTGCCAGCAGCCAAGGGACTAGCGGGAGTTACGAGCAGTACTTC
>TRBV5-6|13|TRBJ1-5|-|-
CASSLAGGQPQHF
TGTGCCAGCAGCTTGGCCGGAGGCCAGCCCCAGCATTTT
>TRBV5-1|14|TRBJ1-4|-|-
CASSLSTTNEKLFF
TGCGCCAGCAGCTTGTCCACAACTAATGAAAAACTGTTTTTT
>TRBV6-6|13|TRBJ1-2|-|-
CASSRDSNYGYTF
TGTGCCAGCAGCCGGGACTCCAACTATGGCTACACCTTC
>TRBV29-1|13|TRBJ1-1|TRBD1|-
CSVTGQVDTEAFF
TGCAGCGTTACGGGACAGGTGGACACTGAAGCTTTCTTT
>TRBV30|17|TRBJ2-1|TRBD1|-
CAWSALRQGSSYNEQFF
TGTGCCTGGAGTGCCCTTAGACAGGGGAGCTCCTACAATGAGCAGTTCTTC
>TRBV29-1|12|TRBJ1-1|TRBD1|few
CSAWTGSPEAFF
TGCAGCGCTTGGACAGGGAGCCCTGAAGCTTTCTTT
>TRBV10-3|15|TRBJ1-5|-|-
CAISKQAAGNQPQHF
TGTGCCATCAGTAAACAGGCCGCGGGCAATCAGCCCCAGCATTTT
>TRBV4-1|17|TRBJ1-3|-|-
CASSPRGGENTGNTIYF
TGCGCCAGCAGCCCGAGGGGAGGGGAGAATACTGGAAACACCATATATTTT
>TRBV6-5|15|TRBJ2-1|-|-
CASSLAPSGYNEQFF
TGTGCCAGCAGTTTGGCTCCCTCGGGCTACAATGAGCAGTTCTTC
>TRBV5-6|15|TRBJ2-1|TRBD1|-
CASSLGRGRGNEQFF
TGTGCCAGCAGCTTGGGCAGGGGGCGAGGCAATGAGCAGTTCTTC
>TRBV18|13|TRBJ1-2|-|-
CASSPTREGGYTF
TGTGCCAGCTCACCAACGAGGGAGGGTGGCTACACCTTC